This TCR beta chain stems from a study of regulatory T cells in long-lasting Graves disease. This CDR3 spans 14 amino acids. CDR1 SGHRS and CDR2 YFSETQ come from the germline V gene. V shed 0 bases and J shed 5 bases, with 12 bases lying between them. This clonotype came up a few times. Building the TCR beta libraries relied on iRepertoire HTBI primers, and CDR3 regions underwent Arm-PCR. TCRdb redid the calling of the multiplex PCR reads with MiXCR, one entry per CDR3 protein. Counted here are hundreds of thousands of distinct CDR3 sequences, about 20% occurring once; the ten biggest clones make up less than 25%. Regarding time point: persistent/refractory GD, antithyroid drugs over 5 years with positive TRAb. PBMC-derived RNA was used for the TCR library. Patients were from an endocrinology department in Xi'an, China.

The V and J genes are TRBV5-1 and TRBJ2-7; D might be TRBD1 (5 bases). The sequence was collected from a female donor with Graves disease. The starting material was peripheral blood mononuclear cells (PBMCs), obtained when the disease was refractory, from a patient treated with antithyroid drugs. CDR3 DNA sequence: TGCGCCAGCAGCTTGGCCAGGGTTGAGGACGAGCAGTACTTC. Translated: CASSLARVEDEQYF.